This T cell receptor (beta chain) was profiled in a study of blood T cells in healthy people across ages (dated by TCRdb to the mid-2010s). Study-level background: Template switching captured roughly one uniquely barcoded TCR beta cDNA molecule per two T cells in model experiments. Using deep sequencing normalized with unique cDNA molecular identifiers, the study measured how TCR beta repertoire diversity changes with age. The donors were split into four age groups: young (average about 15 years), middle-aged (39), aged (around 67) and long-lived (roughly 88). To avoid experimental bias, donors of different ages were spread randomly across the sequencing lanes. Two additional independent replicas of 1 million unique cDNA reads from the same blood draw were analyzed for two donors (one aged 18 to 30 and one aged 80 or older). Here is what the overall study found, with its caveats: Compared with the aged group, more naive CD4+ T cells, fewer expanded clones and increased TCR diversity were shown by the long-lived group, suggesting age selection. Estimates of total diversity based on one million sequenced T cells were regarded as lower bounds and as underestimates. As age increased, observed TCR beta diversity per million T cells dropped in a roughly linear way, and a significant reduction was already evident by age approximately 40. Conclusive comparison of naive and antigen-experienced compartments was prevented by the profiling of bulk unsorted PBMCs. Because donor CMV infection status was unknown, age-related changes in expanded clonotypes were potentially confounded. Observed TCR beta diversity correlated strongly with the percentage of naive T cells measured by flow cytometry.

The donors were around 39 Caucasian individuals from Russia, aged 6 to 90 years, who were systemically healthy. About 9.6 milliliters of peripheral blood were collected from each donor into EDTA-treated Vacutainer tubes. Ficoll-Paque density-gradient centrifugation was used to isolate PBMCs, with at least 6.5 million per sample. Trizol reagent was used to extract total RNA from the PBMCs, yielding at least 6 micrograms per sample. For every donor, flow cytometry on a PBMC aliquot measured the percentage of naive CD45RAhigh/CD27high T cells. To prepare the library, 5' RACE was applied. The sequencing machine was an Illumina HiSeq 2500. A second roughly 6 to 11 cycle PCR used a sample-barcoded 5' primer and a J-beta primer mix. Each TCR beta cDNA molecule received a unique molecular identifier from a template-switch 5' adaptor carrying 12 random nucleotides. Each sample yielded at least 3 million CDR3-containing paired-end reads. All of the RNA was converted into first-strand cDNA using the Mint cDNA synthesis kit, with a TRBC-specific oligonucleotide serving as the primer. Following uracil-DNA glycosylase treatment, all cDNA underwent a first 18-cycle PCR with the universal primers M1SS and BC2_uni_R. Turning to the authors' computational methods: For normalization, 1 million high-quality reads, each with a distinct molecular identifier, were randomly selected from each sample. Instead of being binned into consensus sequences, reads with shared molecular identifiers were discarded. CDR3 identification, clonotype clustering and error correction used MiTCR with a Q25 quality threshold and the strictest error-elimination algorithm. A nonparametric unseen species model with Euler transformation was used to estimate lower-bound total TCR beta diversity. TCRdb reran the public reads through fastp at Q25 and MiXCR, keeping productive beta chains. One record per CDR3 amino acid sequence lists the most common genes and DNA. The authors' filters were not applied to this entry. The sample includes more than 700,000 distinct CDR3 sequences, with 35% to 60% observed a single time. Together, the top ten hold around a sixth of the sample.

As regards this clonotype: Its specific antigen is unknown. No clone much larger than this one lies a single base away; base qualities are absent.

The V end gives up 5 bases and the J end 4 bases, leaving 6 bases in the junction not matched to a gene. Sequences SGHRS (CDR1) and YFSETQ (CDR2) are obtained from the germline V gene. CDR3 length: 15 amino acids, cysteine to phenylalanine. The DNA shown is the 45-base CDR3, in frame from base 1. This clonotype was obtained from a man older than 75 in good health. Sequenced sample: blood. The rearrangement combines TRBV5-1 with TRBJ2-5, with TRBD2 identical over 12 junction bases. The DNA is as follows: TGCGCCAGCAGTCCTAGCGGGAGGGCCTTAGAGACCCAGTACTTC. Its product reads: CASSPSGRALETQYF.